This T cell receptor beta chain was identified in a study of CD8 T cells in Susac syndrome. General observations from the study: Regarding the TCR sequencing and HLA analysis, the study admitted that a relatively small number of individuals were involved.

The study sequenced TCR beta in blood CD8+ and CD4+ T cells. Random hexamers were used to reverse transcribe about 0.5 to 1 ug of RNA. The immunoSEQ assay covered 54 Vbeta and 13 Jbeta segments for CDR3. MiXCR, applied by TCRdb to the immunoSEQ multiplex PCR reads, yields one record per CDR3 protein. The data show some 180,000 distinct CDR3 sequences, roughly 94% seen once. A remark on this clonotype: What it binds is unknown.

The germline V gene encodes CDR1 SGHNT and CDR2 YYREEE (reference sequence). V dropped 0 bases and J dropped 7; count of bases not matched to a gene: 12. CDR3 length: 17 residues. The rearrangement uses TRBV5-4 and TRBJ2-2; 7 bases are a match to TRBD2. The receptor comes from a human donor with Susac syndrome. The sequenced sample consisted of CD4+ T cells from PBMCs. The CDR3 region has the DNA TGTGCCAGCAGCTTGGAGGCTACGGGAGGCCGTGTCGGGGAGCTGTTTTTT. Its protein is CASSLEATGGRVGELFF.